This record looks at one T cell receptor (beta chain) sequence and its context. Treatment in this sample: roughly 18 received Ad26.COV2.S at low or high dose, single or two shots; five or six received placebo; per-sample allocation not given. The samples were gathered on day 63 after the first injection of vaccine or placebo. Its platform was an Ad26 vector, and its expressed antigen was Wuhan-strain SARS-CoV-2 spike. Data came from immunoSEQ multiplex PCR; TCRdb stores just in-frame clones and leaves some out. Of about 350,000 clones in the sample, 88% were seen once. The entry originates in a study of Ad26.COV2.S vaccination and SARS-CoV-2 variants. The CDR3 loop spans 13 amino acids. V was shortened by 5 bases and J by 1 base, with 9 bases between the two germline ends.

The sequence was collected from a person aged 18-65 years who received the Ad26.COV2.S COVID-19 vaccine or a placebo. This sequence joins TRBV12-3 or TRBV12-4 and TRBJ2-7; D possibly matches TRBD1 or TRBD2 (5 bases each). The sample was peripheral blood, taken in a trial of Ad26.COV2.S vaccine versus placebo. CDR3 nucleotide sequence: TGTGCCAGCAGTAGGGACGCATCCTACGAGCAGTACTTC. It encodes CASSRDASYEQYF.